These 32 T cell receptor beta chains were all obtained from the same sample, sequenced in a study of T cells in Graves' hyperthyroidism and ophthalmopathy (dated by TCRdb to between 2018 and 2021). Library preparation used multiplex PCR. Instrument used: Illumina HiSeq 2000. The TCR beta CDR3 regions were amplified from RNA transcripts. The first round of RT-PCR for the TCR CDR3 was performed with the HTBI primer set and the Qiagen OneStep RT-PCR kit. TCRdb cleaned the public reads at Q25 with fastp, built clones with MiXCR and kept in-frame beta chains. Rows matching on CDR3 protein sequence are summarized as one entry with the most common DNA and genes. In this sample the table shows under 700,000 distinct CDR3 sequences, 35% to 55% of which occur a single time. 6.5% to 9% of the sample rests with the top ten. Source material: peripheral blood or thyroid tissue (not recorded which). The receptors come from a woman aged 18 to 35 with Graves' hyperthyroidism. Donor details come from another sample of the same person, matched by shared clones.

This clonotype was found many times. This chain connects TRBV25-1 to TRBJ2-6; D unresolved. V lost 3 bases to trimming and J lost 4 bases, with 10 bases between them. Per the germline V gene, CDR1 is MGHDK and CDR2 is SYGVNS. CDR3 length: 15 residues. DNA of the CDR3: TGTGCCAGCAGTGACTTCGTCTCCGGGGCCAACGTCCTGACTTTC. As protein: CASSDFVSGANVLTF. Drawing the rest from reference TRBV25-1 and TRBJ2-6, the complete variable domain is EADIYQTPRYLVIGTGKKITLECSQTMGHDKMYWYQQDPGMELHLIHYSYGVNSTEKGDLSSESTVSRIRTEHFPLTLESARPSHTSQYLCASSDFVSGANVLTFGAGSRLTVL.

Details on this clonotype: Because it lacks the conserved phenylalanine or tryptophan at the end, this CDR3 is likely a read error. This chain connects TRBV11-2 to TRBJ1-6; D is undetermined. CDR1 and CDR2 from the germline V gene are SGHAT and FQNNGV. The CDR3 runs to 12 residues. CDR3 DNA: TGCGCCAGCAGCTCCGTTTATTCACCCCTCCACTGT. It is translated as CASSSVYSPLHC.

The chain is built from TRBV7-3 and TRBJ2-2; 7 bases are a match to TRBD1. The CDR3 has 14 amino acids. Germline-derived CDR1 and CDR2 are SGHTA and FQGTGA. With V trimmed by 1 base and J by 5 bases, 1 base remained unmatched. CDR3 coding DNA: TGTGCCAGCAGCTTAAGCAGGGGGACCGGGGAGCTGTTTTTT. Amino acids: CASSLSRGTGELFF.

CDR3 nucleotides: TGTGCCAGCAGTGGCCAGCGGGGGGGAGATACGCAGTATTTT. Protein product: CASSGQRGGDTQYF. The rearrangement joins TRBV2 to TRBJ2-3; 10 bases map to TRBD2. Per germline, CDR1 SNHLY and CDR2 FYNNEI. The CDR3 covers 14 residues. V trimming: 4 bases; J trimming: 5 bases; junction bases outside the gene matches: 3. Filled out from reference TRBV2 and TRBJ2-3, the complete variable domain reads EPEVTQTPSHQVTQMGQEVILRCVPISNHLYFYWYRQILGQKVEFLVSFYNNEISEKSEIFDDQFSVERPDGSNFTLKIRSTKLEDSAMYFCASSGQRGGDTQYFGPGTRLTVL.

V and J are TRBV2 and TRBJ2-7; TRBD2 is a possible D gene (5 bases). Per the germline V gene, CDR1 is SNHLY and CDR2 is FYNNEI. Trimming stripped 8 bases from V and 0 bases from J, with 8 bases between. The CDR3 covers 12 residues. The CDR3 is CASGSFSYEQYF. CDR3 DNA sequence: TGTGCCAGCGGGAGTTTCTCCTACGAGCAGTACTTC.

This rearrangement joins TRBV7-9 to TRBJ1-2, with D possibly being TRBD1 (5 bases). The CDR3 loop spans 11 amino acids. The V end lost 5 bases, the J end lost 9 bases, and 10 bases lay between the germline ends. Germline loops: CDR1 SEHNR, CDR2 FQNEAQ (reference sequence). The CDR3 coding sequence is TGTGCCAGCAGCGGGGCCTCAAGCTACACCTTC. Translated, it gives CASSGASSYTF.

This clonotype has just a few counts. The genes are TRBV7-2 and TRBJ1-3; no clear D gene. The germline CDR1 and CDR2 sequences are SGHTA and FQGNSA. The germline V and J ends were trimmed by 4 bases and 2 bases, with 21 bases remaining between them. The CDR3 length is 18 residues. The CDR3 bases are TGTGCCAGCAGCTCAATCCGGCCCAAATCGGTCACTGGAAACACCATATATTTT. It translates to CASSSIRPKSVTGNTIYF.

The rearrangement links TRBV7-9 to TRBJ2-7, with 11 bases fitting TRBD2. J was trimmed by 3 bases and V by 5 bases; bases with no gene match: 12. The CDR3 runs to 17 residues. Germline CDR1 is SEHNR and CDR2 is FQNEAQ (reference sequence). CDR3 sequence (DNA): TGTGCCAGCAGCCACCCGGACCTAGCGGGGGGCGGCTACGAGCAGTACTTC. Encoded protein: CASSHPDLAGGGYEQYF.

Only one count was recorded for this clonotype. V gene TRBV15 combines with J gene TRBJ2-7; 8 nucleotides agree with TRBD1. The CDR3 is 14 residues long. The trim removed 6 bases at V and 8 bases at J, leaving 12 bases unmatched. The germline V gene has CDR1 LNHNV and CDR2 YYDKDF (reference sequence). CDR3 coding DNA: TGTGCCACCAGGTATTCAGGACAGGGCGGGCAGCAGTACTTC. It is translated as CATRYSGQGGQQYF.

The chain recombines TRBV2 with TRBJ2-7; a weak D match, TRBD2 (6 bases). V lost 3 bases and J 0 bases, leaving 9 bases between the germline ends. This CDR3 has 14 residues. The germline V gene has CDR1 SNHLY and CDR2 FYNNEI. CDR3 in amino acids: CASSDAGISYEQYF. Here the CDR3 DNA reads TGTGCCAGCAGTGACGCGGGGATCTCCTACGAGCAGTACTTC. The entire variable domain, with the rest obtained from reference TRBV2 and TRBJ2-7, is as follows: EPEVTQTPSHQVTQMGQEVILRCVPISNHLYFYWYRQILGQKVEFLVSFYNNEISEKSEIFDDQFSVERPDGSNFTLKIRSTKLEDSAMYFCASSDAGISYEQYFGPGTRLTVT.

This clonotype was seen repeatedly, ten times or more. V and J are TRBV29-1 and TRBJ2-6; D is tentatively TRBD1 or TRBD2 (5 bases each). Looked up from germline, CDR1 is SQVTM and CDR2 is ANQGSEA. The ends were cut back, 6 bases at V and 2 bases at J, with 20 bases in the middle. The CDR3 has 17 amino acids. Written as DNA, the CDR3 is TGCAGCGTCCGACCGGGACCCCCCGACCCTGGGGCCAACGTCCTGACTTTC. Amino acid sequence: CSVRPGPPDPGANVLTF.

This chain links TRBV29-1 with TRBJ1-5; D ambiguous. This CDR3 has 13 amino acids. Per germline, CDR1 SQVTM and CDR2 ANQGSEA. The CDR3 spells CSSGTTPGQPQHF. CDR3 bases: TGCAGTTCGGGAACCACACCGGGACAGCCCCAGCATTTT. Based on the CDR3 plus reference TRBV29-1 and TRBJ1-5, the full variable domain is SAVISQKPSRDICQRGTSLTIQCQVDSQVTMMFWYRQQPGQSLTLIATANQGSEATYESGFVIDKFPISRPNLTFSTLTVSNMSPEDSSIYLCSSGTTPGQPQHFGDGTRLSIL.

Only a few counts were recorded for this clonotype. The chain employs TRBV29-1 and TRBJ2-2, with a possible D match to TRBD2 (7 bases). From germline, CDR1 is SQVTM and CDR2 ANQGSEA. V lost 5 bases, J lost 3 bases, and 13 bases lay in between. The CDR3 runs 14 residues. CDR3 sequence (DNA): TGCAGCGTTCGTGGGGGGGCTCACACCGGGGAGCTGTTTTTT. Amino acid sequence: CSVRGGAHTGELFF.

A note on this clonotype: A read error may produce the germline difference seen at one junction end. V usage is TRBV10-3 and J usage is TRBJ2-2, with 10 nucleotides matching TRBD2. The CDR3 runs 17 residues. Germline-derived CDR1 and CDR2 are ENHRY and SYGVKD. The CDR3 sequence: CASSYSELAGVTGELFF. The CDR3 DNA is TGTGCCAGCAGTTACTCAGAGCTAGCGGGAGTCACCGGGGAGCTGTTTTTT.

This clonotype was detected only a few times. V gene TRBV14 combines with J gene TRBJ1-6; no firm D call. Germline V gene lookup returns CDR1 SGHDN and CDR2 FVKESK. The length of the CDR3 is 14 residues. V shed 3 bases and J shed 6 bases, with 9 bases lying between them. CDR3 sequence (DNA): TGTGCCAGCAGCCATCGATTCCTTAATTCACCCCTCCACTTT. Translation gives CASSHRFLNSPLHF.

The table lists this clonotype with a few counts. CDR3 region: CASSDGVRGRTEAFF. The CDR3 nucleotides are TGTGCCAGCAGTGACGGGGTACGGGGGAGGACTGAAGCTTTCTTT. The V gene is TRBV2, the J gene TRBJ1-1; the D gene is possibly TRBD1 (5 bases). V was cut by 3 bases and J by 5 bases, with 16 bases left in between. The CDR3 sequence is 15 residues long. Germline V gene data show CDR1 as SNHLY and CDR2 as FYNNEI.

The chain links TRBV2 to TRBJ2-7; D is uncertain. V gave up 5 bases and J gave up 6 bases, with 17 bases separating them. CDR3 length: 14 residues. Looked up from germline, CDR1 is SNHLY and CDR2 is FYNNEI. CDR3 sequence reads: CASSRNSLRSEQYF. DNA of the CDR3: TGTGCCAGCAGTAGGAACAGTCTCAGGAGCGAGCAGTACTTC.

There are many counts of this clonotype. The chain joins TRBV29-1 to TRBJ1-1; D gene ambiguous. This CDR3 has 14 residues. V was clipped by 7 bases and J by 0 bases, with 15 bases between them. Germline-derived CDR1 and CDR2 are SQVTM and ANQGSEA. The CDR3 nucleotides read TGCAGCGGAAAAAGGGCCGGCATGAACACTGAAGCTTTCTTT. Its protein product is CSGKRAGMNTEAFF.

The table lists this clonotype with a few counts. This chain uses TRBV11-3 with TRBJ1-1; 7 bases line up with TRBD1. The CDR3 is 15 residues long. The germline V gene encodes CDR1 SGHNT and CDR2 YENEEA. J lost 2 bases, V lost 5 bases, and 8 bases had no gene match. DNA for the CDR3: TGTGCCAGCAGCCAACGGACAGGAGACAACACTGAAGCTTTCTTT. This translates into CASSQRTGDNTEAFF. Full variable domain (rest looked up from reference TRBV11-3 and TRBJ1-1): EAGVVQSPRYKIIEKKQPVAFWCNPISGHNTLYWYLQNLGQGPELLIRYENEEAVDDSQLPKDRFSAERLKGVDSTLKIQPAELGDSAVYLCASSQRTGDNTEAFFGQGTRLTVV.

This clonotype was seen only a few times. The chain employs TRBV5-4 and TRBJ1-6; 12 bases are shared with TRBD1. The CDR3 covers 14 residues. Germline CDR1 and CDR2: SGHNT and YYREEE (reference sequence). V was clipped by 3 bases and J by 13 bases; unmatched bases: 5. In nucleotides, the CDR3 is TGTGCCAGCAGCTGGGGACAGGGGGCTTCCCCCCTCCACTTT. It encodes CASSWGQGASPLHF.

The gene calls are TRBV7-8 and TRBJ2-5, with 11 bases that match TRBD2. Trimming took 5 bases from V and 7 from J; bases not matched to a gene: 6. The CDR3 length is 14 residues. CDR1 and CDR2 (germline): SGHVS, FQNEAQ. The CDR3 here is CASSTGTSGRTQYF. In nucleotides, the CDR3 is TGTGCCAGCAGCACCGGGACTAGCGGCCGGACCCAGTACTTC.

This clonotype occurred many times. This chain links TRBV7-7 with TRBJ2-5; D remains unclear. V lost 4 bases, J lost 2 bases, and 11 bases lay in between. In germline, CDR1 is SSHAT, CDR2 FNYEAQ (reference sequence). CDR3 length equals 14 residues. In DNA form, the CDR3 reads TGTGCCAGCAGCTATCAGTTAGGACAAGAGACCCAGTACTTC. Its protein is CASSYQLGQETQYF.

On this clonotype: The conserved phenylalanine or tryptophan normally closing the CDR3 is absent here, so this likely arose from a read error. No DNA is shown, since the ends of the CDR3 on it are uncertain; the CDR3 is the one TCRdb lists. The chain recombines TRBV2 with TRBJ1-2. CDR1 and CDR2 from the germline V gene are SNHLY and FYNNEI. The CDR3 is made up of 17 amino acids, end residues included. CDR3 amino acids: CASSEARVKVANYGYTV.

This clonotype has at least ten counts. V gene TRBV7-8 combines with J gene TRBJ2-5, with D unclear. This CDR3 is 12 amino acids long. The germline V and J ends were trimmed by 5 bases and 1 base, with 5 bases remaining between them. Germline CDR1 SGHVS, CDR2 FQNEAQ. The CDR3 DNA reads TGTGCCAGCAGCCCCCGCCAAGAGACCCAGTACTTC. Its translation: CASSPRQETQYF.

This clonotype was recorded at least ten times. The genes are TRBV10-3 and TRBJ2-7; possibly TRBD1 for D (6 bases). V was cut by 3 bases and J by 9 bases, with 12 bases left in between. Germline CDR1 and CDR2: ENHRY and SYGVKD. CDR3 length: 12 amino acids. CDR3 loop: CAISDPGDGQYF. The CDR3 region has the DNA TGTGCCATCAGTGACCCAGGGGACGGGCAGTACTTC.

A few counts support this clonotype. The chain's CDR3 is CASRPTFVGDTIYF. For the CDR3, the DNA is TGTGCCAGTAGGCCCACGTTTGTTGGGGACACCATATATTTT. The chain has TRBV19 and TRBJ1-3; D not certain. CDR3 length: 14 residues. Trimming removed 6 bases at V and 8 bases at J, with 17 bases between. Germline V gene lookup returns CDR1 LNHDA and CDR2 SQIVND (reference sequence).

Points on this clonotype: The missing conserved phenylalanine or tryptophan at the end of this CDR3 makes a read error likely. The DNA is omitted, as the CDR3 cannot be located on it reliably, and the CDR3 follows TCRdb's listing. This chain connects TRBV7-2 to TRBJ1-1. The CDR3 adds up to 13 amino acids, both ends counted. From germline, CDR1 is SGHTA and CDR2 FQGNSA. The CDR3 here is CASSLGQRSEFPI.

This clonotype has only a few counts. This chain links TRBV11-3 with TRBJ2-7, with 9 bases identical to TRBD2. Germline values: CDR1 SGHNT, CDR2 YENEEA. After removal of 6 bases from V and 1 base from J, the junction contained 10 bases not matched to a gene. This CDR3 spans 16 amino acids. The CDR3 nucleotides read TGTGCCAGCAGTCGATCCCCTAGCGGGATTTCCTACGAGCAGTACTTC. Amino acid sequence: CASSRSPSGISYEQYF. Full variable domain (missing parts from reference TRBV11-3 and TRBJ2-7): EAGVVQSPRYKIIEKKQPVAFWCNPISGHNTLYWYLQNLGQGPELLIRYENEEAVDDSQLPKDRFSAERLKGVDSTLKIQPAELGDSAVYLCASSRSPSGISYEQYFGPGTRLTVT.

This clonotype was seen many times. The chain carries TRBV24-1 and TRBJ1-2; 7 bases agree with TRBD1. This CDR3 has 14 residues. The V gene's germline CDR1 is KGHDR and CDR2 SFDVKD. Trimming at V came to 4 bases and at J to 8 bases, leaving 9 bases not matched to a gene. The CDR3 DNA follows: TGTGCCACCAGTGACAAGGGCCGGGACAGCGGCTACACCTTC. Translation: CATSDKGRDSGYTF.

This clonotype has at least ten counts. The chain couples TRBV2 to TRBJ2-5; 8 bases map to TRBD1. V lost 7 bases, J lost 5 bases, and 6 bases stayed unmatched. This CDR3 has 13 residues. Germline CDR1 reads SNHLY; CDR2 reads FYNNEI. The CDR3 region is CASNRRQGETQYF. DNA for the CDR3: TGTGCCAGCAATCGGAGACAGGGGGAGACCCAGTACTTC.

The count of this clonotype is one. This chain connects TRBV25-1 to TRBJ1-2, with TRBD1 matching over 8 bases. Losses at the gene ends were 3 bases for V and 4 bases for J; bases not matched to a gene: 10. The CDR3 extends over 16 amino acids. In germline, CDR1 is MGHDK, CDR2 SYGVNS. CDR3 protein: CASSDTSDRGFYGYTF. The CDR3 DNA reads as TGTGCCAGCAGTGACACGTCCGACAGGGGCTTCTATGGCTACACCTTC.

This clonotype was detected many times. The chain is built from TRBV10-3 and TRBJ2-6; D gene ambiguous. Germline V lookup: CDR1 ENHRY, CDR2 SYGVKD. V dropped 6 bases and J dropped 1 base, with 10 bases sitting between them. The CDR3 contains 15 residues. CDR3 in DNA: TGTGCCATCAGGGGGTTTGGTTCTGGGGCCAACGTCCTGACTTTC. Its protein is CAIRGFGSGANVLTF.